The 28 T cell receptor beta chains below come from one sample, sequenced in a study of tumor-infiltrating lymphocytes in localized non-small cell lung cancer. The method was immunoSEQ multiplex PCR; TCRdb's version includes in-frame clones alone and lacks a portion of them. Among 5,000 to 6,500 clones, 76% were seen once, and the ten largest hold 6%. The sample consisted of lung tumor tissue. The receptors stem from a human donor with non-small cell lung cancer.

This clone came up a few times. The J gene is TRBJ2-3, the V gene TRBV6-1, with D uncertain. V was clipped by 8 bases and J by 2 bases, with 17 bases between them. Germline V CDR1 and CDR2: MNHNS, SASEGT. The CDR3 contains 15 residues. The CDR3 spells CASPPLDSYTDTQYF. In nucleotides, the CDR3 is TGTGCCAGCCCCCCGTTGGATTCCTACACAGATACGCAGTATTTT.

This rearrangement joins TRBV7-9 to TRBJ2-3; 9 bases agree with TRBD2. The germline V gene has CDR1 SEHNR and CDR2 FQNEAQ (reference sequence). This CDR3 has 16 amino acids. V lost 5 bases and J lost 3; bases outside the gene matches: 9. CDR3 sequence (DNA): TGTGCCAGCAGCGTGAGAGGCGGGGGGGGAACAGATACGCAGTATTTT. Encoded protein: CASSVRGGGGTDTQYF.

J is TRBJ2-7 and V is TRBV18; perhaps TRBD1 as D (5 bases). CDR1 KGHSH and CDR2 LQKENI come from the germline V gene. The V and J ends lost 3 bases and 0 bases respectively, with 6 bases between them. The CDR3 is 13 amino acids. Written as DNA, the CDR3 is TGTGCCAGCTCACCCGACAGCTCCTACGAGCAGTACTTC. Amino acids: CASSPDSSYEQYF.

The chain is built from TRBV10-3 and TRBJ2-1; perhaps TRBD2 as D (6 bases). From germline, CDR1 is ENHRY and CDR2 SYGVKD. The CDR3 contains 17 residues. Trimming took off 6 bases at V and 2 bases at J, with 20 bases between the two ends. CDR3 residues: CAIRDKLASGTYNEQFF. The CDR3 bases are TGTGCCATCAGAGACAAACTAGCCAGCGGCACCTACAATGAGCAGTTCTTC.

The chain combines TRBV28 with TRBJ1-1, with D possibly TRBD1 on 6 matching bases. This CDR3 spans 14 amino acids. CDR1 is MDHEN and CDR2 is SYDVKM in the germline V gene. The V end lost 4 bases, the J end lost 1 base, and 10 bases lay between the germline ends. CDR3 region: CASSSGTWNTEAFF. CDR3 DNA: TGTGCCAGCAGTTCCGGGACATGGAACACTGAAGCTTTCTTT.

The genes are TRBV5-6 and TRBJ2-5; 7 nucleotides agree with TRBD1. The CDR3 runs to 13 residues. V trimming: 7 bases; J trimming: 5 bases; junction bases outside the gene matches: 8. Per germline, CDR1 SGHDT and CDR2 YYEEEE. The DNA for the CDR3 is TGTGCCAGCCGGGCAGGGGGATTTGAGACCCAGTACTTC. Protein sequence: CASRAGGFETQYF.

The rearrangement uses TRBV28 and TRBJ2-7; D might be TRBD1 (6 bases). The CDR3 loop spans 12 amino acids. V lost 5 bases, J lost 6 bases, and 11 bases lay in between. Germline V gene lookup returns CDR1 MDHEN and CDR2 SYDVKM. CDR3 nucleotide sequence: TGTGCCAGCAGTAACTTCAGGGGCGAGCAGTACTTC. This gives the protein CASSNFRGEQYF.

The chain recombines TRBV7-9 with TRBJ1-1; 12 nucleotides agree with TRBD1. The CDR3 covers 15 residues. With V trimmed by 5 bases and J by 6 bases, 7 bases remained unmatched. Germline CDR1 reads SEHNR; CDR2 reads FQNEAQ (reference sequence). In DNA form, the CDR3 reads TGTGCCAGCAGCCCTCCGGGACAGGGGGCCCCTGAAGCTTTCTTT. Amino acids: CASSPPGQGAPEAFF.

The V gene is TRBV25-1, the J gene TRBJ2-1; 12 bases line up with TRBD2. Losses at the gene ends were 6 bases for V and 12 bases for J; bases not matched to a gene: 12. In germline, CDR1 is MGHDK, CDR2 SYGVNS. The CDR3 covers 15 residues. CDR3 residues: CASSHPGLAGYMQFF. The CDR3 DNA sequence: TGTGCCAGCAGCCACCCGGGACTAGCGGGCTACATGCAGTTCTTC.

This chain links TRBV4-3 with TRBJ1-1, with TRBD1 identical over 7 bases. Germline V gives CDR1 LGHNA, CDR2 YSLEER. Germline trimming cut 3 bases from V and 6 bases from J; bases unmatched to any gene: 10. The CDR3 has 15 residues. In DNA form, the CDR3 reads TGCGCCAGCAGCCAGACTCAAACAGGGGCAGCTGAAGCTTTCTTT. Translated: CASSQTQTGAAEAFF.

This clone was detected only a few times. The chain couples TRBV6-1 to TRBJ1-1; TRBD1 aligns across 9 bases. The V segment lost 6 bases and the J segment 3 bases; nucleotides outside the gene matches: 2. The CDR3 has 13 amino acids. Germline V gene lookup returns CDR1 MNHNS and CDR2 SASEGT. In DNA form, the CDR3 reads TGTGCCAGCAGAGGGACAGGGTACACTGAAGCTTTCTTT. It yields the protein CASRGTGYTEAFF.

V usage is TRBV25-1 and J usage is TRBJ2-5; no firm D call. The V gene's germline CDR1 is MGHDK and CDR2 SYGVNS. With 3 bases removed from V and 1 base from J, the gap between germline ends came to 9 bases. The CDR3 has 14 residues. The CDR3, as DNA: TGTGCCAGCAGTGAGTCTTGGGGCCAAGAGACCCAGTACTTC. It encodes CASSESWGQETQYF.

The chain combines TRBV11-1 with TRBJ2-5, with D uncertain. CDR1 and CDR2 from the germline V gene are SGHAT and FQDESV (reference sequence). V shed 5 bases and J shed 1 base, with 11 bases lying between them. The CDR3 is 14 residues long. The CDR3, as DNA: TGTGCCAGCAGCCTTCTCCAGACCCAAGAGACCCAGTACTTC. It translates to CASSLLQTQETQYF.

This clone was observed a handful of times. This rearrangement joins TRBV7-9 to TRBJ2-7, with 8 nucleotides matching TRBD1. With V trimmed by 6 bases and J by 5 bases, 3 bases remained unmatched. The germline CDR1 and CDR2 sequences are SEHNR and FQNEAQ (reference sequence). The CDR3 contains 12 residues. This chain's CDR3 is CASSRTGHEQYF. In DNA, the CDR3 is TGTGCCAGCAGTCGGACAGGGCACGAGCAGTACTTC.

V usage is TRBV5-5 and J usage is TRBJ1-3, with a possible D match to TRBD1 (5 bases). The germline V and J ends were trimmed by 0 bases and 2 bases, with 9 bases remaining between them. The CDR3 contains 15 residues. Germline V gene sequence: CDR1 SGHKS, CDR2 YYEKEE (reference sequence). The DNA of the CDR3 is TGTGCCAGCAGCTTGGGCAGGGAGGCTGGAAACACCATATATTTT. Protein: CASSLGREAGNTIYF. The complete variable domain, with remaining parts taken from reference TRBV5-5 and TRBJ1-3, reads DAGVTQSPTHLIKTRGQQVTLRCSPISGHKSVSWYQQVLGQGPQFIFQYYEKEERGRGNFPDRFSARQFPNYSSELNVNALLLGDSALYLCASSLGREAGNTIYFGEGSWLTVV.

The chain couples TRBV5-4 to TRBJ1-1; 10 nucleotides line up with TRBD1. The CDR3 loop spans 16 amino acids. Germline CDR1 and CDR2: SGHNT and YYREEE (reference sequence). V shed 4 bases, J shed 4 bases, and the junction held 10 bases outside the gene matches. The CDR3 DNA follows: TGTGCCAGCAGCGATCGGGACAGGGGCGGAGGCACTGAAGCTTTCTTT. Protein: CASSDRDRGGGTEAFF.

This clone was seen a few times. The rearrangement joins TRBV10-3 to TRBJ2-3; D possibly matches TRBD1 or TRBD2 (5 bases each). V lost 0 bases to trimming and J lost 4 bases, with 5 bases between them. CDR1 and CDR2 (germline): ENHRY, SYGVKD. The CDR3 is 13 residues long. CDR3 bases: TGTGCCATCAGTGAGTCGGGGGCAGATACGCAGTATTTT. It specifies CAISESGADTQYF.

V gene TRBV19 combines with J gene TRBJ2-4, with D maybe TRBD2 (6 bases). The CDR3 is 14 residues long. CDR1 and CDR2 (germline): LNHDA, SQIVND (reference sequence). V lost 5 bases and J lost 9, with 17 bases in between. The CDR3 nucleotides read TGTGCCAGTAGTCCACGGGGAGGCCACTCCATTCAGTACTTC. This sequence encodes CASSPRGGHSIQYF.

The V call is TRBV30, the J call TRBJ2-4; perhaps D is TRBD1 or TRBD2 (5 bases each). V was clipped by 4 bases and J by 2 bases, with 9 bases between them. The CDR3 has 13 residues. Germline loops: CDR1 GTSNPN, CDR2 SVGIG (reference sequence). CDR3 loop: CAWTGAPKNIQYF. As DNA, the CDR3 is TGTGCCTGGACCGGGGCTCCCAAAAACATTCAGTACTTC.

V is TRBV14 and J is TRBJ2-6, with 7 bases matching TRBD1. The V and J ends lost 3 bases and 0 bases, in that order; junction bases with no gene match: 14. Germline assignment: CDR1 SGHDN and CDR2 FVKESK. The CDR3 is made up of 20 amino acids. The CDR3 protein is CASSHPYMDRFHSGANVLTF. In DNA form, the CDR3 reads TGTGCCAGCAGCCATCCTTATATGGACAGGTTTCACTCTGGGGCCAACGTCCTGACTTTC.

V usage is TRBV10-3 and J usage is TRBJ2-3; tentative D call: TRBD2 (5 bases). Germline assignment: CDR1 ENHRY and CDR2 SYGVKD. The length of the CDR3 is 12 residues. V was clipped by 7 bases and J by 1 base, with 6 bases between them. CDR3 loop: CAIMEGTDTQYF. In nucleotides, the CDR3 is TGTGCCATCATGGAGGGCACAGATACGCAGTATTTT.

This clone was picked up a small number of times. The chain combines TRBV19 with TRBJ1-3; 7 positions match TRBD1. This CDR3 contains 15 residues. J was trimmed by 4 bases and V by 6 bases; bases with no gene match: 9. CDR1 LNHDA and CDR2 SQIVND come from the germline V gene (reference sequence). The CDR3 sequence is CASRTGAGSGNTIYF. CDR3 nucleotide sequence: TGTGCCAGTAGAACAGGGGCCGGCTCGGGAAACACCATATATTTT.

The rearrangement uses TRBV19 and TRBJ1-2; 7 bases are a match to TRBD1. The germline gives CDR1 LNHDA, CDR2 SQIVND (reference sequence). Trimming cost V 4 bases and J 4 bases; bases outside gene matches: 9. This CDR3 is built from 15 residues. CDR3 nucleotides: TGTGCCAGTAGTAGAGAGGGGGCCAACTTCTATGGCTACACCTTC. Its protein is CASSREGANFYGYTF.

The J gene is TRBJ2-7, the V gene TRBV6-5; tentatively, D is TRBD1 (6 bases). The germline V and J ends were trimmed by 6 bases and 7 bases, with 16 bases remaining between them. The CDR3 is made up of 13 amino acids. The germline V gene has CDR1 MNHEY and CDR2 SVGAGI. CDR3 nucleotide sequence: TGTGCCAGCAGCTCCACAGGGCCGGGGGAGCAGTACTTC. Protein product: CASSSTGPGEQYF.

The chain links TRBV5-3 to TRBJ2-1; D not certain. TRBV5-3 is placed among ORFs of uncertain function. CDR3 length: 16 amino acids. Trimming stripped 0 bases from V and 0 bases from J, with 10 bases between. The CDR3 spells CARSLGPQSSYNEQFF. The CDR3 DNA is TGTGCCAGAAGCTTGGGGCCCCAGAGCTCCTACAATGAGCAGTTCTTC.

The table lists this clone with a count of one. This chain connects TRBV4-2 to TRBJ1-5; 8 bases line up with TRBD1. This CDR3 is 16 amino acids long. The V and J ends lost 0 bases and 8 bases, in that order; junction bases with no gene match: 9. Per the germline V gene, CDR1 is LGHNA and CDR2 is YNFKEQ. The CDR3 bases are TGTGCCAGCAGCCAAGATCTCGGACAGGGATTCGAGCCCCAGCATTTT. It translates to CASSQDLGQGFEPQHF.

The J gene is TRBJ2-3, the V gene TRBV5-1; no firm D call. Germline V gene lookup returns CDR1 SGHRS and CDR2 YFSETQ. CDR3 length: 14 amino acids. Trimming took 2 bases from V and 2 from J, leaving 9 bases between them. The chain's CDR3 is CASSFGSNTDTQYF. CDR3 coding DNA: TGCGCCAGCAGCTTCGGTTCGAACACAGATACGCAGTATTTT.

The chain uses TRBV5-4 and TRBJ2-5, with 8 bases fitting TRBD2. This CDR3 has 17 amino acids. Germline-derived CDR1 and CDR2 are SGHNT and YYREEE (reference sequence). Trimming cost V 1 base and J 4 bases; bases outside gene matches: 12. CDR3 nucleotides: TGTGCCAGCAGCTTGTTTGATAGCGGGGCCCGCCGAGAGACCCAGTACTTC. It specifies CASSLFDSGARRETQYF.